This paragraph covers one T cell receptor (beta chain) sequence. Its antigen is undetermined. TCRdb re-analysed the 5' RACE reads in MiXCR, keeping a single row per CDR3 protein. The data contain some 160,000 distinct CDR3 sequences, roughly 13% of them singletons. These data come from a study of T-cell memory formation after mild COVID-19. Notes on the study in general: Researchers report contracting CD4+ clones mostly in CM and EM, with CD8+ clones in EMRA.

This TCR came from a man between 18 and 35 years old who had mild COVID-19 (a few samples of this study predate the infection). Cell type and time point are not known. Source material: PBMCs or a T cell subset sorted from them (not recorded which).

CDR3 nucleotide sequence: TGTGCCAGCAGTCGGGGGGGCAGTACGAGGCACTATGGCTACACCTTC. This encodes CASSRGGSTRHYGYTF. The V call is TRBV12-3 or TRBV12-4, the J call TRBJ1-2, with D perhaps matching TRBD1 (6 bases). CDR3 size: 16 residues. V was clipped by 5 bases and J by 3 bases, with 19 bases between them.